The 31 T cell receptor beta chains given below trace back to one sample, sequenced in a study of shared clonotypes between healthy human individuals (TCRdb year 2020). Receptors were amplified or captured by the immunoSEQ multiplex PCR assay. TCRdb stores this immuneACCESS table with in-frame sequences only. Part of the clones is absent; in the studies checked, under half of the shortfall reflects unresolved V genes, and no reason is known for the rest. The sample records roughly 2.5 million clones, around 94% of which are singletons. Together, the top ten hold under 0.15% of the sample. The source material was naive CD4+ T cells sorted from blood. The label giving this sample's cell subset or site can be read as: CD45RA+ positively selected. These receptors were taken from a man in his late teens or twenties in good health.

This chain joins TRBV4-3 and TRBJ2-5; unclear D gene. V lost 0 bases, J lost 5 bases, and 13 bases lay in between. This CDR3 is 15 amino acids long. Germline loops: CDR1 LGHNA, CDR2 YSLEER. The CDR3 DNA is TGCGCCAGCAGCCAAGATCTCGCCCGGGTTGAGACCCAGTACTTC. As protein: CASSQDLARVETQYF.

The chain joins TRBV25-1 to TRBJ1-4; D may be TRBD1 (5 bases). V gave up 1 base and J gave up 7 bases, with 10 bases separating them. CDR1 is MGHDK and CDR2 is SYGVNS in the germline V gene. This CDR3 is 14 amino acids long. CDR3 loop: CASSESGRGEKLFF. CDR3 coding DNA: TGTGCCAGCAGTGAATCAGGGAGGGGTGAAAAACTGTTTTTT.

The V gene is TRBV27, the J gene TRBJ2-7; D possibly corresponds to TRBD2 (6 bases). CDR1 is MNHEY and CDR2 is SMNVEV in the germline V gene (reference sequence). Between the trimmed V and J ends, which lost 3 bases and 2 bases, there was a span of 14 bases. This CDR3 has 15 residues. CDR3 DNA: TGTGCCAGCAGTTTCTGGGGCCCGGGGGCCTACGAGCAGTACTTC. Protein product: CASSFWGPGAYEQYF.

CDR3 in DNA: TGCGCCAGCAGCCCTTCGGGGGAGAGCTCTGGAAACACCATATATTTT. This translates into CASSPSGESSGNTIYF. This chain links TRBV5-1 with TRBJ1-3, with D tentatively TRBD1 (5 bases). The CDR3 is 16 amino acids. V was cut by 4 bases and J by 0 bases, with 14 bases left in between. Germline loops: CDR1 SGHRS, CDR2 YFSETQ.

This chain uses TRBV25-1 with TRBJ1-2; D unclear. CDR1 MGHDK and CDR2 SYGVNS come from the germline V gene. Trimming pared 5 bases from V and 8 bases from J, leaving 9 bases between. The CDR3 is 11 amino acids. CDR3 residues: CASSSGLGYTF. In DNA, the CDR3 is TGTGCCAGCAGTTCGGGGTTGGGCTACACCTTC.

The chain employs TRBV4-1 and TRBJ2-1; 12 bases are a match to TRBD2. This CDR3 is built from 16 residues. Germline V gene data show CDR1 as MGHRA and CDR2 as YSYEKL. The V segment lost 2 bases and the J segment 6 bases; nucleotides outside the gene matches: 5. CDR3 sequence (DNA): TGCGCCAGCAGCCAACCGACTAGCGGGAGACTCAATGAGCAGTTCTTC. The encoded protein is CASSQPTSGRLNEQFF.

The chain couples TRBV5-4 to TRBJ2-7; the match to TRBD1 covers 7 bases. Per germline, CDR1 SGHNT and CDR2 YYREEE (reference sequence). J gave up 3 bases and V 2 bases, and 5 bases lay outside the gene matches. This CDR3 has 14 amino acids. The CDR3 DNA follows: TGTGCCAGCAGCTTAGGGGGACAGAACTACGAGCAGTACTTC. Its translation is CASSLGGQNYEQYF.

V gene TRBV10-3 combines with J gene TRBJ2-7, with D hard to call. The CDR3 is made up of 12 amino acids. Germline V gives CDR1 ENHRY, CDR2 SYGVKD. The V and J ends lost 0 bases and 4 bases respectively, with 4 bases between them. The CDR3 DNA reads as TGTGCCATCAGTGAGTCGGAGTACGAGCAGTACTTC. It is translated as CAISESEYEQYF.

This chain uses TRBV11-2 with TRBJ2-7; D might be TRBD1 (6 bases). Germline V CDR1 and CDR2: SGHAT, FQNNGV. The CDR3 runs 14 residues. V shed 2 bases and J shed 2 bases, with 10 bases lying between them. CDR3 DNA sequence: TGTGCCAGCAGCTTAAACAGGGTCCCCTACGAGCAGTACTTC. Translating gives CASSLNRVPYEQYF.

J is TRBJ2-5 and V is TRBV18; TRBD1 matches 9 bases. The J call may be wrong; the DNA end is better matched by TRBJ2-7. CDR1 and CDR2 (germline): KGHSH, LQKENI. The CDR3 runs 14 residues. CDR3 amino acids: CASSPRTGVDEQYF. Here the CDR3 DNA reads TGTGCCAGCTCACCTCGGACAGGGGTAGACGAGCAGTACTTC.

The V gene is TRBV27, the J gene TRBJ1-1; no firm D call. This CDR3 spans 13 amino acids. V lost 3 bases to trimming and J lost 5 bases, with 10 bases between them. From germline, CDR1 is MNHEY and CDR2 SMNVEV (reference sequence). CDR3 in amino acids: CASSFTGPTEAFF. DNA of the CDR3: TGTGCCAGCAGTTTCACCGGGCCGACTGAAGCTTTCTTT.

This chain links TRBV21-1 with TRBJ2-2. TRBV21-1 is classified as a pseudogene. The CDR3 loop spans 14 amino acids. The CDR3 DNA sequence: TGTGCCAGCAGCAAAAGGTTACTGACCGGGGAGCTGTTTTTT. Its translation: CASSKRLLTGELFF.

The chain links TRBV6-6 to TRBJ2-7, with 11 bases that match TRBD1. CDR3 length: 14 amino acids. V was pared by 7 bases and J by 3 bases, with 5 bases of the junction left unmatched. Per germline, CDR1 MNHNY and CDR2 SVGAGI (reference sequence). Here the CDR3 reads CASTRGQGDYEQYF. CDR3 coding DNA: TGTGCCAGCACCCGGGGACAGGGGGACTACGAGCAGTACTTC.

This clone was seen a few times. Other DNA sequences within the sample encode an identical CDR3. The chain is built from TRBV5-6 and TRBJ1-5; TRBD1 is a possible D gene (5 bases). V lost 1 base and J lost 6, with 5 bases in between. Germline V CDR1 and CDR2: SGHDT, YYEEEE. The CDR3 has 12 amino acids. CDR3 amino acids: CASSLQGQPQHF. CDR3 bases: TGTGCCAGCAGCTTGCAGGGTCAGCCCCAGCATTTT. Full variable domain (rest looked up from reference TRBV5-6 and TRBJ1-5): DAGVTQSPTHLIKTRGQQVTLRCSPKSGHDTVSWYQQALGQGPQFIFQYYEEEERQRGNFPDRFSGHQFPNYSSELNVNALLLGDSALYLCASSLQGQPQHFGDGTRLSIL.

This clone was observed a handful of times. The V gene is TRBV19, the J gene TRBJ2-2; 10 positions agree with TRBD2. This CDR3 comprises 15 residues. J gave up 0 bases and V 7 bases, and 2 bases lay outside the gene matches. Germline V gene data show CDR1 as LNHDA and CDR2 as SQIVND (reference sequence). The CDR3 DNA is TGTGCCAGTACCACTAGCGGGGCGAACACCGGGGAGCTGTTTTTT. This gives the protein CASTTSGANTGELFF. Filled out from reference TRBV19 and TRBJ2-2, the complete variable domain reads DGGITQSPKYLFRKEGQNVTLSCEQNLNHDAMYWYRQDPGQGLRLIYYSQIVNDFQKGDIAEGYSVSREKKESFPLTVTSAQKNPTAFYLCASTTSGANTGELFFGEGSRLTVL.

This chain uses TRBV11-2 with TRBJ2-2; D is undetermined. The CDR3 spans 13 residues. Trimming stripped 5 bases from V and 0 bases from J, with 4 bases between. The germline V gene encodes CDR1 SGHAT and CDR2 FQNNGV. As DNA, the CDR3 is TGTGCCAGCAGCGGCCCGAACACCGGGGAGCTGTTTTTT. It translates to CASSGPNTGELFF.

The chain carries TRBV6-5 and TRBJ1-2; 7 bases match TRBD1. The V and J ends lost 5 bases and 8 bases, in that order; junction bases with no gene match: 5. The CDR3 totals 12 residues. Germline V lookup: CDR1 MNHEY, CDR2 SVGAGI. CDR3 loop: CASSRDSLGYTF. The CDR3 region has the DNA TGTGCCAGCAGTCGGGACAGCCTCGGCTACACCTTC.

The chain employs TRBV10-3 and TRBJ2-7; no clear D gene. With 10 bases removed from V and 5 bases from J, the gap between germline ends came to 12 bases. This CDR3 has 11 residues. Germline V CDR1 and CDR2: ENHRY, SYGVKD. CDR3 region: CATRDWDEQYF. The CDR3 DNA reads as TGTGCCACCCGTGACTGGGACGAGCAGTACTTC.

As concerns this clone: Other DNA sequences in this specimen translate into the identical CDR3. V and J are TRBV10-3 and TRBJ2-7, with D perhaps matching TRBD2 (5 bases). The length of the CDR3 is 15 residues. CDR1 ENHRY and CDR2 SYGVKD come from the germline V gene. V gave up 3 bases and J gave up 0 bases, with 12 bases separating them. The CDR3 sequence: CAISDPGKSSYEQYF. The DNA of the CDR3 is TGTGCCATCAGTGACCCCGGGAAGAGCTCCTACGAGCAGTACTTC.

The chain joins TRBV29-1 to TRBJ2-2; no definite D call. The ends were cut back, 7 bases at V and 5 bases at J, with 14 bases in the middle. Germline V gene sequence: CDR1 SQVTM, CDR2 ANQGSEA. The CDR3 sequence is 13 residues long. The CDR3 nucleotides are TGCAGCGCAACAAGGTTAGAAACCGGGGAGCTGTTTTTT. Translated, it gives CSATRLETGELFF.

CDR3 loop: CATSFRLAGDGELFF. CDR3 in DNA: TGTGCCACCAGCTTTAGACTAGCGGGAGACGGGGAGCTGTTTTTT. The chain is built from TRBV15 and TRBJ2-2; 12 positions agree with TRBD2. This CDR3 has 15 amino acids. CDR1 is LNHNV, CDR2 YYDKDF, per germline (reference sequence). The ends lost 5 bases at V and 7 bases at J; junction bases unmatched: 5.

This clone was detected only once. The chain carries TRBV10-2 and TRBJ2-7; a possible D gene is TRBD2 (5 bases). The CDR3 contains 13 residues. CDR1 and CDR2 from the germline V gene are WSHSY and SAAADI. V lost 6 bases and J 6 bases, leaving 15 bases between the germline ends. CDR3 residues: CASSEDSPGEQYF. The CDR3 region has the DNA TGCGCCAGCAGCGAGGACTCCCCTGGCGAGCAGTACTTC.

This clone was seen a single time. The chain recombines TRBV13 with TRBJ2-7, with D perhaps matching TRBD1 (6 bases). V lost 7 bases and J lost 4, with 17 bases in between. This CDR3 is built from 14 residues. Germline values: CDR1 PRHDT, CDR2 FYEKMQ (reference sequence). The CDR3, as DNA: TGTGCCAGCACCGTCACAGGGTTCCCTTACGAGCAGTACTTC. This codes for CASTVTGFPYEQYF. Drawing the rest from reference TRBV13 and TRBJ2-7, the complete variable domain is AAGVIQSPRHLIKEKRETATLKCYPIPRHDTVYWYQQGPGQDPQFLISFYEKMQSDKGSIPDRFSAQQFSDYHSELNMSSLELGDSALYFCASTVTGFPYEQYFGPGTRLTVT.

The chain has TRBV10-2 and TRBJ2-6, with 9 bases identical to TRBD1. V shed 7 bases, J shed 0 bases, and the junction held 4 bases outside the gene matches. CDR3 size: 16 residues. Germline CDR1 WSHSY, CDR2 SAAADI. CDR3 protein: CASIGQGFSGANVLTF. CDR3 nucleotide sequence: TGCGCCAGCATCGGACAGGGGTTCTCTGGGGCCAACGTCCTGACTTTC.

This clone was detected only once. The sample holds other DNA sequences that translate to the same CDR3. The chain links TRBV7-2 to TRBJ2-5, with 12 nucleotides matching TRBD2. The germline gives CDR1 SGHTA, CDR2 FQGNSA. The CDR3 totals 17 residues. J was trimmed by 5 bases and V by 1 base; bases with no gene match: 8. CDR3 in amino acids: CASSLVASGRARETQYF. In nucleotides, the CDR3 is TGTGCCAGCAGCTTAGTAGCTAGCGGGAGGGCCAGGGAGACCCAGTACTTC.

This sequence joins TRBV2 and TRBJ2-1; 8 nucleotides match TRBD2. Germline V gene data show CDR1 as SNHLY and CDR2 as FYNNEI. V lost 5 bases to trimming and J lost 3 bases; unmatched junction nucleotides: 6. The CDR3 has 15 residues. CDR3 DNA sequence: TGTGCCAGCAGTAGCGGGGGAATCGGCTACAATGAGCAGTTCTTC. Amino acids: CASSSGGIGYNEQFF.

In the case of this clone: Other DNA variants within this sample encode the same CDR3. V usage is TRBV6-6 and J usage is TRBJ1-1; a weak D match, TRBD1 (6 bases). V lost 6 bases, J lost 1 base, and 9 bases lay in between. Germline V gene lookup returns CDR1 MNHNY and CDR2 SVGAGI (reference sequence). CDR3 length: 13 amino acids. CDR3 bases: TGTGCCAGCAGCAGGGGACAGAACACTGAAGCTTTCTTT. It translates to CASSRGQNTEAFF.

J is TRBJ2-7 and V is TRBV6-6, with a tentative D call TRBD2 (5 bases). Deletions cut 6 bases from V and 2 bases from J, with 14 bases between. In germline, CDR1 is MNHNY, CDR2 SVGAGI (reference sequence). The CDR3 totals 14 residues. CDR3 amino acids: CASSPNVGAYEQYF. CDR3 DNA: TGTGCCAGCAGCCCTAACGTCGGGGCCTACGAGCAGTACTTC.

This chain connects TRBV7-2 to TRBJ2-7; D is unclear. V was cut by 1 base and J by 6 bases, with 13 bases left in between. CDR1 is SGHTA, CDR2 FQGNSA, per germline. This CDR3 has 14 amino acids. This CDR3 is CASSLERLEGEQYF. The DNA of the CDR3 is TGTGCCAGCAGCTTAGAGAGATTGGAAGGCGAGCAGTACTTC.

This chain connects TRBV6-5 to TRBJ2-7, with no clear D. From germline, CDR1 is MNHEY and CDR2 SVGAGI. The V and J ends lost 6 bases and 6 bases respectively, with 21 bases between them. This CDR3 is built from 15 residues. CDR3 bases: TGTGCCAGCAGGGGGATGGGTACACTGCCTATCGAGCAGTACTTC. This encodes CASRGMGTLPIEQYF.

The J gene is TRBJ1-1, the V gene TRBV5-1; a weak D match, TRBD1 (5 bases). The V end was cut by 1 base, the J end by 1 base, with 8 bases between. CDR1 SGHRS and CDR2 YFSETQ come from the germline V gene. The CDR3 contains 14 residues. The CDR3 sequence is CASSLWGENTEAFF. The DNA of the CDR3 is TGCGCCAGCAGCTTGTGGGGGGAGAACACTGAAGCTTTCTTT.